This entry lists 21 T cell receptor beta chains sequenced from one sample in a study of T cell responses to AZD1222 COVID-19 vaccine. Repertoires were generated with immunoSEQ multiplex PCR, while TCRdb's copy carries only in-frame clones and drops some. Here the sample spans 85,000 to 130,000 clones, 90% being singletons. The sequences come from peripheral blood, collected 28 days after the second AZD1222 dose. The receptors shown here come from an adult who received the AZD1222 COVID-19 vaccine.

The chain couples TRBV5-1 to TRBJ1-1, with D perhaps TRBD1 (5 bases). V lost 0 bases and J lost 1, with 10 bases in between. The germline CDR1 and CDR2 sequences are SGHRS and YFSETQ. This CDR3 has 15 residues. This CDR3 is CASSLGVGQNTEAFF. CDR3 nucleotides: TGCGCCAGCAGCTTGGGGGTCGGACAGAACACTGAAGCTTTCTTT.

Here the CDR3 DNA reads TGCGCCAGCAGCCCGAGCGGGGGGGCCGTCGGGGAGCTGTTTTTT. Residues: CASSPSGGAVGELFF. J is TRBJ2-2 and V is TRBV4-1; 10 bases line up with TRBD2. The CDR3 has 15 residues. With 4 bases clipped from V and 7 bases from J, the junction kept 6 bases outside the gene matches. Germline V gene sequence: CDR1 MGHRA, CDR2 YSYEKL.

This CDR3 is CASSRIRGGAGNTIYF. The CDR3 coding sequence is TGTGCCAGCAGCCGGATCAGGGGAGGCGCTGGAAACACCATATATTTT. This rearrangement joins TRBV3-1 (or the pseudogene TRBV3-2) to TRBJ1-3; the D gene is possibly TRBD1 (6 bases). The V and J ends lost 4 bases and 2 bases respectively, with 15 bases between them. Looked up from germline, CDR1 is LGHDT and CDR2 is YNNKEL (reference sequence). The CDR3 spans 16 residues.

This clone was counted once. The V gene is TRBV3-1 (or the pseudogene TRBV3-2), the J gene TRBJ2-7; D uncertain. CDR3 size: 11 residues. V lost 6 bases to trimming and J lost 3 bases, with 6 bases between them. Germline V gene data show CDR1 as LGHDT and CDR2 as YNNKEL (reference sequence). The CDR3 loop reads CASRWSYEQYF. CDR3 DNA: TGTGCCAGCAGGTGGAGCTACGAGCAGTACTTC.

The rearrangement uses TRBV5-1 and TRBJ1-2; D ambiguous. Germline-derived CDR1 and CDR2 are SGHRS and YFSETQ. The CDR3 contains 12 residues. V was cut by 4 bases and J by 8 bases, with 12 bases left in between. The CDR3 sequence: CASSLSRGGYTF. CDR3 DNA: TGCGCCAGCAGCCTAAGTAGAGGCGGCTACACCTTC.

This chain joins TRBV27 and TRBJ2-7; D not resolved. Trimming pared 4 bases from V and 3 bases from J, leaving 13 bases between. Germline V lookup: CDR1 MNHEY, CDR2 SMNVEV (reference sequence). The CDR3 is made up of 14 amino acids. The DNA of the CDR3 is TGTGCCAGCAGTTCCCCCGCCGAAGACTACGAGCAGTACTTC. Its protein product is CASSSPAEDYEQYF.

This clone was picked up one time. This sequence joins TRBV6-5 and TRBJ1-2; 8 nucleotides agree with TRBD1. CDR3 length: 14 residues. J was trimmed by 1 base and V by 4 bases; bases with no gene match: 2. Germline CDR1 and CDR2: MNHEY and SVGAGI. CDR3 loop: CASSWDRFNYGYTF. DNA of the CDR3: TGTGCCAGCAGTTGGGACAGGTTTAACTATGGCTACACCTTC.

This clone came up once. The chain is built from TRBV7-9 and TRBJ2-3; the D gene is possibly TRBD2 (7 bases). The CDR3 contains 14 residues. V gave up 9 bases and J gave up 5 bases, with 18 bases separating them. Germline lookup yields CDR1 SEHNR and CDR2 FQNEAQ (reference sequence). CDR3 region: CASRGAGAVDTQYF. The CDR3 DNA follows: TGTGCCAGTCGGGGGGCAGGAGCTGTAGATACGCAGTATTTT.

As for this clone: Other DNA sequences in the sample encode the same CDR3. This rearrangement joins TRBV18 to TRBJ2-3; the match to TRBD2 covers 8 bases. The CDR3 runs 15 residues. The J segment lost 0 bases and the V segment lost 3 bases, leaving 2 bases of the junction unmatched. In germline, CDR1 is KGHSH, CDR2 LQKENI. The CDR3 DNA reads TGTGCCAGCTCACCTCCTAGCGGGAGCACAGATACGCAGTATTTT. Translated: CASSPPSGSTDTQYF.

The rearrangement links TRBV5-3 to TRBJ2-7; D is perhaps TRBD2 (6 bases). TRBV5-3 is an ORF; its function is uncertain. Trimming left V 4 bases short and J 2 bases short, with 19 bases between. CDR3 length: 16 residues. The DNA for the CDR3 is TGTGCCAGAAGCGAGGGTCACGTATCGGGGGCCTACGAGCAGTACTTC. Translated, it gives CARSEGHVSGAYEQYF.

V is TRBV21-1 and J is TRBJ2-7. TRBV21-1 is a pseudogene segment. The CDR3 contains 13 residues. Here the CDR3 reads CAGRQGTFYEQYF. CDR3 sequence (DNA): TGTGCCGGAAGGCAGGGGACTTTCTACGAGCAGTACTTC.

The CDR3 DNA follows: TGTGCCAGCAGTGCGACAGGTCGAGGGAACACTGAAGCTTTCTTT. Translation gives CASSATGRGNTEAFF. The chain couples TRBV6-6 to TRBJ1-1, with a tentative D call TRBD1 (6 bases). Germline CDR1 and CDR2: MNHNY and SVGAGI (reference sequence). The length of the CDR3 is 15 residues. V was cut by 5 bases and J by 1 base, with 14 bases left in between.

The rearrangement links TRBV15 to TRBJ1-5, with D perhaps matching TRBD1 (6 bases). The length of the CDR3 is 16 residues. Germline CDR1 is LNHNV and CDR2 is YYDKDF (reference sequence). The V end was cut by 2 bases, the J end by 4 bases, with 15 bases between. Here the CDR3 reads CATSRTGTSPNQPQHF. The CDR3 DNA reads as TGTGCCACCAGCAGAACCGGGACATCCCCTAATCAGCCCCAGCATTTT. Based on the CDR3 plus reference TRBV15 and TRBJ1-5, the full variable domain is DAMVIQNPRYQVTQFGKPVTLSCSQTLNHNVMYWYQQKSSQAPKLLFHYYDKDFNNEADTPDNFQSRRPNTSFCFLDIRSPGLGDTAMYLCATSRTGTSPNQPQHFGDGTRLSIL.

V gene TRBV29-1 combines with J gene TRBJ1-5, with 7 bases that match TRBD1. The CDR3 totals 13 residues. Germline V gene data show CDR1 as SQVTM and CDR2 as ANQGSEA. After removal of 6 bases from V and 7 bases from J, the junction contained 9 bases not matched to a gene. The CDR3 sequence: CSVLQGLGQPQHF. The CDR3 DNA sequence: TGCAGCGTCCTACAGGGGCTCGGGCAGCCCCAGCATTTT.

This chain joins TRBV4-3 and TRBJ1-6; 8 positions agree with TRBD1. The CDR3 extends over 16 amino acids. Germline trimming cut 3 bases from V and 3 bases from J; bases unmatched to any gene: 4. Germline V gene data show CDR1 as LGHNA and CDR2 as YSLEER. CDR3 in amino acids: CASSQAGTGYNSPLHF. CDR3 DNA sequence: TGCGCCAGCAGCCAGGCTGGGACAGGCTATAATTCACCCCTCCACTTT.

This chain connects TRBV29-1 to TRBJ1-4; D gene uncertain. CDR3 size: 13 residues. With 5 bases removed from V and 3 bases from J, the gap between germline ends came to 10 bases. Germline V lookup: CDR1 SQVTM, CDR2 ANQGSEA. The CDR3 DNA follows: TGCAGCGTTCGGGATGGGGCTAATGAAAAACTGTTTTTT. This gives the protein CSVRDGANEKLFF.

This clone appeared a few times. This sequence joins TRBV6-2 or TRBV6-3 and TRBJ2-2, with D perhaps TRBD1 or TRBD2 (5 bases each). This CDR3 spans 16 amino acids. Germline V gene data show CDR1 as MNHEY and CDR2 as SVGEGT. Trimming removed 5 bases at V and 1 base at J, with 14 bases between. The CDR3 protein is CASSRSGRENTGELFF. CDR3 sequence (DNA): TGTGCCAGCAGTAGATCGGGACGGGAGAACACCGGGGAGCTGTTTTTT.

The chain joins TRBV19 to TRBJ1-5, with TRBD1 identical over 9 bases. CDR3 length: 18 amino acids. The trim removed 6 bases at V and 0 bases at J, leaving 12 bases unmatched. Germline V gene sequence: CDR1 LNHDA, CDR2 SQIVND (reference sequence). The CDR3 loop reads CASRGTGTIGTSNQPQHF. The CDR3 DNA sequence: TGTGCCAGTAGGGGGACAGGGACCATCGGGACTAGCAATCAGCCCCAGCATTTT. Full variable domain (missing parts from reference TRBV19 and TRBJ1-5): DGGITQSPKYLFRKEGQNVTLSCEQNLNHDAMYWYRQDPGQGLRLIYYSQIVNDFQKGDIAEGYSVSREKKESFPLTVTSAQKNPTAFYLCASRGTGTIGTSNQPQHFGDGTRLSIL.

The CDR3 region has the DNA TGTGCCAGTAGTATTTCGGGGGGGCTAACAGATACGCAGTATTTT. This encodes CASSISGGLTDTQYF. This rearrangement joins TRBV19 to TRBJ2-3; 8 nucleotides agree with TRBD2. The CDR3 is 15 amino acids. The V segment lost 3 bases and the J segment 3 bases; nucleotides outside the gene matches: 5. CDR1 is LNHDA, CDR2 SQIVND, per germline (reference sequence).

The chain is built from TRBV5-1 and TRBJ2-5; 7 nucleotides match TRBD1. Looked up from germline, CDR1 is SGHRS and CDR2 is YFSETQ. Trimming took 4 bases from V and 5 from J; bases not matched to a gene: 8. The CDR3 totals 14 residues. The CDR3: CASSATGAEETQYF. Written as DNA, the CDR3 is TGCGCCAGCAGCGCCACAGGGGCGGAGGAGACCCAGTACTTC. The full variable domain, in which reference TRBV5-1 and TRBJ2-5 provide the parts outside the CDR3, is KAGVTQTPRYLIKTRGQQVTLSCSPISGHRSVSWYQQTPGQGLQFLFEYFSETQRNKGNFPGRFSGRQFSNSRSEMNVSTLELGDSALYLCASSATGAEETQYFGPGTRLLVL.

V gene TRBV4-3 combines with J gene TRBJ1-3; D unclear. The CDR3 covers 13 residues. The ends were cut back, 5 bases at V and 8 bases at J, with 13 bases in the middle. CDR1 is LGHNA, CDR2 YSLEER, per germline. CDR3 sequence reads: CASSSQAEDTIYF. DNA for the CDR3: TGCGCCAGCAGCTCGCAAGCCGAGGACACCATATATTTT.